The TCR beta chain described here comes from a study of OX40 agonist ivuxolimab in advanced cancers. Study context: Among those enrolled, mean age was 60 years (range about 23 to 90) and over 70% were male. Study-level findings and limits: The average count of expanded clones was higher among CD8+ T cells than among CD4+. Specificity for antigen went undetermined in the expanded peripheral T cells.

Sequencing used immunoSEQ multiplex PCR; TCRdb keeps in-frame clones, though not all of them. The sample has approximately 73,000 clones; about 90% are singletons. As to this clone: The antigen is not known.

Germline V gene data show CDR1 as KGHSH and CDR2 as LQKENI. Trimming at V came to 4 bases and at J to 2 bases, leaving 5 bases not matched to a gene. The CDR3 consists of 15 residues. The chain recombines TRBV18 with TRBJ1-2, with 9 bases identical to TRBD1. The sequence derives from an adult with an advanced solid tumor such as melanoma, head and neck, liver or kidney cancer. The sample in question was CD4+ or CD8+ T cells sorted from blood, obtained in a trial of the OX40 agonist ivuxolimab. The CDR3, as DNA: TGTGCCAGCTCACTGACGGGACAGGGCAACTATGGCTACACCTTC. Amino acid sequence: CASSLTGQGNYGYTF.